The sequence of this T cell receptor beta chain was determined in a study of blood T cell repertoires in COVID-19 (dated by TCRdb to about 2020). About the full investigation: Collaborator samples came from the United States, Italy and Spain and covered acute and convalescent phases of COVID-19. The material from the prospective study consisted of cDNA or gDNA derived from T cells, B-cell-depleted T cells, or PBMCs. Subjects who had been exposed to COVID-19, were actively infected with it, or had recovered from it provided the deeply sampled blood TCRbeta repertoires that made up the dataset. The repertoires were made available in a free public database intended to serve as a resource for research on the immune response to SARS-CoV-2. The samples were drawn from two sources: the first 160 participants of the ongoing ImmuneRACE study, and 1,000 to 1,500 subjects contributed by 6 global collaborators. Sample metadata almost always included a de-identified subject ID, COVID-19 status, age in years and sex. Where HLA class I and class II types were available, the types were taken from metadata supplied by the sample provider, not from assay-based typing. The paper's findings and limits, for the study overall: The quantity of clinical and demographic metadata differed by source and by participant and was supplied without curation.

Participants in the prospective study were aged roughly 18 to 90 years, lived in 20 to 30 United States geographic areas, and enrolled through a virtual design. To assign participants to cohorts, the prospective study relied on clinical history that participants themselves reported in a screening survey and a study questionnaire. Recovered participants in ImmuneRACE Cohort 3 were defined as having two consecutive negative NP/OP PCR tests, clearance from a healthcare professional, or resolution of symptoms. In the prospective study, mobile phlebotomists collected whole blood, serum and a nasopharyngeal or oropharyngeal swab from each participant. Prospective study participants could optionally give additional blood draws and questionnaires over an approximately 2-month period. Before DNA extraction, blood samples from the prospective study were shipped at room temperature or frozen. CDR3 length: 14 amino acids, cysteine to phenylalanine. The read is trimmed to its CDR3 DNA, 42 bases read in frame from base 1. CDR1 SNHLY and CDR2 FYNNEI were looked up in the germline V gene. The junction carries 13 bases between V and J, which are trimmed by 1 base and 12 bases respectively.

The immunoSEQ Assay, a bias-controlled multiplex PCR, was used to amplify TCRbeta CDR3 regions from genomic DNA. On the study's bioinformatics: The number of nucleated cells in each sample was estimated from the amplification of reference gene primers within the assay. Sequence reads were collapsed and filtered to measure the absolute abundance of every unique TCRbeta CDR3 rearrangement. Productive Simpson clonality was computed per sample as the square root of Simpson's diversity index over productive rearrangements. The immuneACCESS repertoire file appears here via TCRdb, limited to in-frame rearrangements. These files lack a portion of the clones; in checked studies, under half of the deficit traces to unresolved V genes, and the cause of the others is not known. V and J calls and clone size follow that table, whereas D and trimming were derived from the DNA. Here the sample has 360,000 or so clones; less than 90% occur a single time. Approximately 3% of the sample comes from the top ten.

Details on this clone: This receptor's antigen is unknown. Per-base qualities were not stored, and no clone one base away is much larger.

This receptor was obtained from a woman in her twenties or thirties who had recovered from COVID-19. Recombination connected TRBV2 to TRBJ1-6; TRBD1 is a possible D gene, resting on 5 matching bases. The sample consisted of PBMCs or T cells enriched from blood (not recorded which). The DNA sequence is given as TGTGCCAGCAGTGAAGTAGGGGATCAGGTACCCCTCCACTTT. The resulting protein is CASSEVGDQVPLHF.